This T cell receptor beta chain was observed in a study of blood T cells in healthy people across ages. Study-wide points: Per-million-T-cell TCR beta diversity fell roughly linearly with age.

A second PCR, run for roughly 7 to 11 cycles, used a sample-barcoded 5' primer plus a J-beta primer mix. TCRdb independently ran MiXCR on the 5' RACE reads; one entry per CDR3 protein. The table records 750,000 to 850,000 distinct CDR3 sequences, more than 20% of them present only once. The length of the CDR3 is 12 residues. The trim removed 6 bases at V and 11 bases at J, leaving 10 bases unmatched. The V gene's germline CDR1 is DFQATT and CDR2 SNEGSKA (reference sequence). Points on this clonotype: Antigen: not known.

The same data also contributed to another study, on T cells of mothers and their children.

The source material was blood. The J gene is TRBJ1-1, the V gene TRBV20-1, with 9 bases identical to TRBD1. This receptor was taken from a boy between 10 and 17 years old in good health. CDR3: CSAPGQGLLAFF. Written as DNA, the CDR3 is TGCAGTGCCCCGGGACAGGGACTGCTCGCTTTCTTT.